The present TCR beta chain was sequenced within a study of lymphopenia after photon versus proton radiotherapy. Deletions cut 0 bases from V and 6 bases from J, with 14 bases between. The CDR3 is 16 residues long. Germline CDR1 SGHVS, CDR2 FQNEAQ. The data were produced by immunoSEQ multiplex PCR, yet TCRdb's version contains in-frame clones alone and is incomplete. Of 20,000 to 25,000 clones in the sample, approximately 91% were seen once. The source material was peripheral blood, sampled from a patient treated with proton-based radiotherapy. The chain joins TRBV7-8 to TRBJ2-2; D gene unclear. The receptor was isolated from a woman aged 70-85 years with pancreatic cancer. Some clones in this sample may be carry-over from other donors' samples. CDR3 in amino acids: CASSLAQRSSAGELFF. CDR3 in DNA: TGTGCCAGCAGCTTAGCGCAAAGGAGCTCGGCCGGGGAGCTGTTTTTT.